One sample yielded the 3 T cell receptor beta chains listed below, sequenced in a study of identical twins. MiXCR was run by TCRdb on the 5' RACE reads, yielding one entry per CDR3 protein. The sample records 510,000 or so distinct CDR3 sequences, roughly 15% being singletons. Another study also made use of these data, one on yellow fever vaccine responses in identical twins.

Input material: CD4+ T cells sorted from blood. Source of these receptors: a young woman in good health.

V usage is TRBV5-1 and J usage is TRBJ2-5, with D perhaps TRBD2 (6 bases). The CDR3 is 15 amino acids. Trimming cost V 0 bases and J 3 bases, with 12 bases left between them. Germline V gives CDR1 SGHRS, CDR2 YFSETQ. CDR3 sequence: CASSLERAGKETQYF. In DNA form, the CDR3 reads TGCGCCAGCAGCTTGGAGAGGGCGGGAAAAGAGACCCAGTACTTC.

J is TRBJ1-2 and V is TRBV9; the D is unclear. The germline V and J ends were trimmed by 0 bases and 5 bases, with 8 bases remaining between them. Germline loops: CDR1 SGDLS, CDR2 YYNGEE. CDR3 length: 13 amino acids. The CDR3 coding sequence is TGTGCCAGCAGCGTAGGGGAAAATTATGGCTACACCTTC. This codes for CASSVGENYGYTF.

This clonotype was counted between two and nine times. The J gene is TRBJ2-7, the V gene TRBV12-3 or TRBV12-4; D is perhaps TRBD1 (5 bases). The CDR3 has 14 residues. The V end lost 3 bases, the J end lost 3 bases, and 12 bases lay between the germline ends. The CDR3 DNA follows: TGTGCCAGCAGTTTTTTAGGAACAGGCTACGAGCAGTACTTC. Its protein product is CASSFLGTGYEQYF.